A selection of T cell receptor beta chains follows, all from one sample in a study of cytomegalovirus exposure and HLA in healthy donors. The assay was immunoSEQ multiplex PCR, and TCRdb's table has in-frame clones only and misses some. This sample has about 83,000 clones, with roughly 76% found just once. The source material was PBMCs. These receptors were obtained from a woman aged 25-40 years in good health and CMV-seronegative. CDR3s include the opening cysteine and the closing phenylalanine or tryptophan. Each record gives: J gene, V gene, clone size, D gene, CDR3 DNA, CDR3 protein. D genes are given only for firm matches. Size values are once, few and many counts, or a class for expanded clones, and some rows have none.

>TRBJ2-3|TRBV7-2|-|-
TGTGCCAGCAGCTCGAGCGGGCCCAGCACAGATACGCAGTATTTT
CASSSSGPSTDTQYF
>TRBJ2-7|TRBV6-5|-|TRBD2
TGTGCCACCAAATCTAGCGGGAGTGTATACGAGCAGTACTTC
CATKSSGSVYEQYF
>TRBJ2-7|TRBV28|once|TRBD1
TGTGCCAGCACACAACCGGGACAGGGCGACTACGAGCAGTACTTC
CASTQPGQGDYEQYF
>TRBJ1-2|TRBV2|few|-
TGTGCCAGCACCTCAGGGTTTCACTATGGCTACACCTTC
CASTSGFHYGYTF
>TRBJ2-3|TRBV6-1|once|-
TGTGCCAGCAGTGCCCTAGGGGCCTCCCCCACAGATACGCAGTATTTT
CASSALGASPTDTQYF
>TRBJ2-1|TRBV5-6|-|-
TGTGCCAGCAGCTTACGACTAGGGAAGAGGAATGAGCAGTTCTTC
CASSLRLGKRNEQFF
>TRBJ1-2|TRBV28|-|TRBD1
TGTGCCAGCAGTCCCCTAACAGGGGGGGGCTACACCTTC
CASSPLTGGGYTF
>TRBJ2-1|TRBV9|-|-
TGTGCCAGCAGCGAAGGGGTGCTCCCCTACAATGAGCAGTTCTTC
CASSEGVLPYNEQFF
>TRBJ2-3|TRBV5-5|-|TRBD2
TGTGCCAGCAGCTTGTGGGGGGGTCTAGCGGAAACAGATACGCAGTATTTT
CASSLWGGLAETDTQYF
>TRBJ1-1|TRBV6-5|few|-
TGTGCCAGCAGGGAAGGGGCAGGAAACACTGAAGCTTTCTTT
CASREGAGNTEAFF
>TRBJ2-3|TRBV15|-|TRBD2
TGTGCCACCAGCAGAGTGCTAGCGGGAGGACCAGATACGCAGTATTTT
CATSRVLAGGPDTQYF
>TRBJ2-2|TRBV7-9|once|-
TGTGCCAGCAGCGACACGAATACCGGGGAGCTGTTTTTT
CASSDTNTGELFF
>TRBJ2-1|TRBV2|-|TRBD1
TGTGCCAGCAGTGAATGGGACAGCTCCTACAATGAGCAGTTCTTC
CASSEWDSSYNEQFF
>TRBJ2-2|TRBV2|-|TRBD2
TGTGCCAGCAGTGGCTCTCCCCTAGCGGGAATGGTCGGGGAGCTGTTTTTT
CASSGSPLAGMVGELFF
>TRBJ2-6|TRBV18|-|TRBD1
TGTGCCAGCTCACTCACAGGGGCTGGGGCCAACGTCCTGACTTTC
CASSLTGAGANVLTF
>TRBJ1-5|TRBV4-1|once|-
TGCGCCAGCAGCCAAGTCCCTCGGGGAGGGACGGGTCAGCCCCAGCATTTT
CASSQVPRGGTGQPQHF
>TRBJ1-1|TRBV5-6|-|TRBD1
TGTGCCAGCAGCTTGGTGGGACAGGGGCTTTTAGAAGCTTTCTTT
CASSLVGQGLLEAFF
>TRBJ2-2|TRBV28|-|-
TGTGCCAGCAGTTTATCGGGACTCGATTTTAACACCGGGGAGCTGTTTTTT
CASSLSGLDFNTGELFF
>TRBJ2-5|TRBV6-6|-|-
TGTGCCAGCAGTTACTCGGCAGGGGACCAAGAGACCCAGTACTTC
CASSYSAGDQETQYF
>TRBJ2-4|TRBV21-1|-|-
-
CASSKRYKCSAKNIQYF
>TRBJ2-7|TRBV9|-|TRBD2
TGTGCCAGCAGCACTCGGACTAGCGGGAGATTGTACGAGCAGTACTTC
CASSTRTSGRLYEQYF
>TRBJ1-4|TRBV5-6|once|-
TGTGCCAGCAGCTTGACCGGGAAAACTAATGAAAAACTGTTTTTT
CASSLTGKTNEKLFF
>TRBJ2-7|TRBV5-1|once|TRBD2
TGCGCCAGCAGCTTGGGTGTAGGACTAGACGGTACCCGAAACACCTACGAGCAGTACTTC
CASSLGVGLDGTRNTYEQYF
>TRBJ2-7|TRBV10-2|-|-
TGCGCCAGCAGTGAGTTTACAGGACAGAAGTACTTC
CASSEFTGQKYF
>TRBJ1-1|TRBV28|-|TRBD1
TGTGCCAGCAGTTTACTTGGTACAGGGGCATTTCCTGAAGCTTTCTTT
CASSLLGTGAFPEAFF
>TRBJ2-7|TRBV5-1|few|-
TGCGCCAGCAGCTCTAGGGAAGAAGCAAGAGGGTCAAGCTACGAGCAGTACTTC
CASSSREEARGSSYEQYF
>TRBJ2-3|TRBV7-2|few|TRBD2
TGTGCCAGCAGCTCACCTCGGGGGACTAGCGGGACCATCACAGATACGCAGTATTTT
CASSSPRGTSGTITDTQYF
>TRBJ2-5|TRBV18|-|-
TGTGCCAGCTCACCACTGGCCCTCGCGGCACAAGAGACCCAGTACTTC
CASSPLALAAQETQYF
>TRBJ2-7|TRBV10-3|-|-
TGTGCCATCAATGACCCTACCTTCCTCTCCTACGAGCAGTACTTC
CAINDPTFLSYEQYF
>TRBJ1-2|TRBV10-3|-|-
TGTGCCATCAGTGAGGGAGCTTCGGGGTATGGCTACACCTTC
CAISEGASGYGYTF
>TRBJ1-1|TRBV28|few|-
TGTGCCAGCAGTTCACCGACAGGAATGAACACTGAAGCTTTCTTT
CASSSPTGMNTEAFF
>TRBJ2-1|TRBV19|-|TRBD2
TGTGCCAGTAGTATGCGACTATTCGGCGGGAGGGATGAGCAGTTCTTC
CASSMRLFGGRDEQFF
>TRBJ2-5|TRBV5-1|few|-
TGCGCCAGCAGCGTCGACTATCTGGAGACCCAGTACTTC
CASSVDYLETQYF
>TRBJ2-1|TRBV19|-|-
TGTGCCAGTAGTACGTCGGGGACTTACCGATCCTACAATGAGCAGTTCTTC
CASSTSGTYRSYNEQFF
>TRBJ2-7|TRBV10-3|-|-
TGTGCCATCAGTGAAACTGAGGGTCTCTACGAGCAGTACTTC
CAISETEGLYEQYF
>TRBJ2-7|TRBV6-5|-|TRBD2
TGTGCCAGCAGGTGGGGACTAGCCACCTACGAGCAGTACTTC
CASRWGLATYEQYF
>TRBJ2-3|TRBV9|-|-
TGTGCCAGCAGCGTTTCAGCGGGAGATACGCAGTATTTT
CASSVSAGDTQYF
>TRBJ1-3|TRBV28|-|-
TGTGCCAGCAGCAAAGGGGGGGACCCCGGAAACACCATATATTTT
CASSKGGDPGNTIYF
>TRBJ1-1|TRBV10-3|few|TRBD1
TGTGCCATCAGCCGGGACAGGAACACTGAAGCTTTCTTT
CAISRDRNTEAFF
>TRBJ2-3|TRBV27|-|-
TGTGCCAGCAGTTTTACAGCCCGAGGCACAGATACGCAGTATTTT
CASSFTARGTDTQYF